This TCR beta chain originates from a study of shared clonotypes between healthy human individuals. CDR1 is MNHNY and CDR2 is SVGAGI in the germline V gene (reference sequence). V was pared by 4 bases and J by 6 bases, with 13 bases between. CDR3 size: 13 residues. Findings and limits, study-wide: The expectation was that sequencing depth would affect clonotype sharing among donors.

With respect to this clone: Its antigen is as yet unknown.

Naive-designated CD8 cells lacked CD45RO, were positively enriched for CCR7, and omitted terminally differentiated effector memory CD45RA+ cells. Generated by immunoSEQ multiplex PCR, the TCRdb table keeps only in-frame clones and is missing some. This sample has about 2 million clones, with about 94% found just once. The material sequenced was naive CD8+ T cells sorted from blood. The chain combines TRBV6-6 with TRBJ2-7; either TRBD1 or TRBD2 may supply D (5 bases each). The TCR comes from a young man in good health. The CDR3 region is CASSWEGTVEQYF. The CDR3 region has the DNA TGTGCCAGCAGTTGGGAAGGGACCGTCGAGCAGTACTTC.